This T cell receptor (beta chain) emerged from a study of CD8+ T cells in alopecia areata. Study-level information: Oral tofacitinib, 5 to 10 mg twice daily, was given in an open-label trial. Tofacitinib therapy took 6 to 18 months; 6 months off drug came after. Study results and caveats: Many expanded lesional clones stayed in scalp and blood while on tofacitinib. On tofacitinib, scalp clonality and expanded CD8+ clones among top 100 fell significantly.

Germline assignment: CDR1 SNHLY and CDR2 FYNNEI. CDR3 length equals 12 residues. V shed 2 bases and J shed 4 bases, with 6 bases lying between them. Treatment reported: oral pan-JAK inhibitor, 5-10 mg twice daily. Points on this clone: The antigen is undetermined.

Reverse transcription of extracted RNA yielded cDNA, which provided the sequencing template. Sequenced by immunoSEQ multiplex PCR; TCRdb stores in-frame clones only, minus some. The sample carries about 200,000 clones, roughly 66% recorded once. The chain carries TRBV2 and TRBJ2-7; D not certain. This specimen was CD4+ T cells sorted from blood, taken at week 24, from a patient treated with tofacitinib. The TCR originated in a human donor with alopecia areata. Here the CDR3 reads CASSETLYEQYF. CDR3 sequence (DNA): TGTGCCAGCAGTGAAACCCTATACGAGCAGTACTTC.